This entry describes one T cell receptor beta chain. Trimming at V came to 4 bases and at J to 5 bases, leaving 6 bases not matched to a gene. From germline, CDR1 is SGDLS and CDR2 YYNGEE. CDR3 length equals 14 residues. These data belong to a study of OX40 agonist ivuxolimab in advanced cancers. Generated by immunoSEQ multiplex PCR, the TCRdb table keeps only in-frame clones and is missing some. The repertoire holds roughly 55,000 clones, with around 86% as singletons. J is TRBJ1-5 and V is TRBV9; 7 positions agree with TRBD1. This sequence was found in an adult with an advanced solid tumor such as melanoma, head and neck, liver or kidney cancer. The sequences come from CD4+ or CD8+ T cells sorted from blood, collected in a trial of the OX40 agonist ivuxolimab. The CDR3 DNA is TGTGCCAGCAGCCAGGGGGGTTATCATCAGCCCCAGCATTTT. This codes for CASSQGGYHQPQHF.